This T cell receptor (beta chain) derives from a study of spatial heterogeneity in lung cancer. Study-level information: Raw reads contained each unique TCR and UMI combination more than ten times on average.

Noted time point: sample taken at primary tumor resection. Unsorted tumor, nontumor lung tissue or cryopreserved PBMC supplied the whole RNA. Untreated early-stage non-small cell lung cancer patients, fewer than 85 in total, were the donors. A unique molecular identifier was carried by every single TCR cDNA molecule. TCRdb recomputed calls from the 5' RACE reads with MiXCR, one row per CDR3 protein. The sample has tens of thousands of distinct CDR3 sequences; about 12% are singletons. A few counts support this clonotype. The sample in question was PBMCs, obtained at surgery. The clonotype comes from a male donor with early-stage non-small cell lung cancer.

CDR3 coding DNA: TGCGCCAGCAGCTTGACAGACCCTCGGACAGATACGCAGTATTTT. Its protein product is CASSLTDPRTDTQYF. The chain employs TRBV5-1 and TRBJ2-3; D uncertain. Germline assignment: CDR1 SGHRS and CDR2 YFSETQ. The CDR3 consists of 15 residues. The V gene lost 1 base and the J gene lost 3 bases, with 12 bases spanning the gap.